This passage covers 19 T cell receptor beta chains from one sample sequenced in a study of cytomegalovirus exposure and HLA in healthy donors. Primers: 60 Vbeta forward and 13 Jbeta reverse. TCRdb's table, derived via immunoSEQ multiplex PCR, lists solely in-frame clones and lacks some. The sample consists of 150,000 to 200,000 clones, 80% of them appearing once. Input material: PBMCs. The receptors here all came from a male donor in good health and CMV-seropositive.

The CDR3 here is CASSQDTSLNRNQPQHF. The CDR3 DNA reads TGTGCCAGCAGCCAAGATACATCTTTAAACCGCAATCAGCCCCAGCATTTT. The V call is TRBV4-2, the J call TRBJ1-5, with D unclear. The germline gives CDR1 LGHNA, CDR2 YNFKEQ. The V gene lost 0 bases and the J gene lost 2 bases, with 14 bases spanning the gap. This CDR3 is 17 amino acids long.

In DNA, the CDR3 is TGTGCCAGCAGCTTGGGCACTAGCTCTGGGGCCAACGTCCTGACTTTC. Its translation is CASSLGTSSGANVLTF. J is TRBJ2-6 and V is TRBV7-9; D perhaps matches TRBD2 (5 bases). Per the germline V gene, CDR1 is SEHNR and CDR2 is FQNEAQ (reference sequence). The length of the CDR3 is 16 residues. V dropped 3 bases and J dropped 0 bases, with 9 bases sitting between them.

The gene calls are TRBV7-2 and TRBJ2-1; TRBD2 agrees at 8 bases. This CDR3 is built from 16 residues. The trim removed 5 bases at V and 4 bases at J, leaving 10 bases unmatched. Germline lookup yields CDR1 SGHTA and CDR2 FQGNSA. CDR3 sequence (DNA): TGTGCCAGCAGCCCGTCAGGGACTAGTGTATACAATGAGCAGTTCTTC. Translation gives CASSPSGTSVYNEQFF.

The chain uses TRBV10-3 and TRBJ1-1, with TRBD1 as a possible D gene (5 bases). V gave up 7 bases and J gave up 4 bases, with 13 bases separating them. CDR3 length: 13 residues. Germline V gene data show CDR1 as ENHRY and CDR2 as SYGVKD. CDR3 nucleotide sequence: TGTGCCATCAACCTGGGGCAGGGCACTGAAGCTTTCTTT. Translation gives CAINLGQGTEAFF.

The V gene is TRBV7-6, the J gene TRBJ2-5; 14 bases line up with TRBD2. CDR3 size: 15 residues. V shed 5 bases, J shed 7 bases, and the junction held 6 bases outside the gene matches. The V gene's germline CDR1 is SGHVS and CDR2 FNYEAQ. The CDR3 nucleotides are TGTGCCAGCAGCCCGGGACTAGCGGGAGAGGGGACCCAGTACTTC. Protein product: CASSPGLAGEGTQYF.

V gene TRBV7-3 combines with J gene TRBJ2-2; 9 nucleotides agree with TRBD1. CDR1 and CDR2 (germline): SGHTA, FQGTGA. J lost 5 bases, V lost 4 bases, and 5 bases had no gene match. This CDR3 comprises 15 residues. CDR3: CASSSGTGSTGELFF. CDR3 nucleotides: TGTGCCAGCAGCTCCGGGACAGGGTCAACCGGGGAGCTGTTTTTT.

The chain uses TRBV30 and TRBJ2-5, with D perhaps TRBD1 (6 bases). The CDR3 has 15 residues. Germline CDR1 GTSNPN, CDR2 SVGIG (reference sequence). V was cut by 1 base and J by 5 bases, with 17 bases left in between. The CDR3 spells CAWSDPHNRGETQYF. In nucleotides, the CDR3 is TGTGCCTGGAGTGACCCCCATAATAGGGGGGAGACCCAGTACTTC. Using reference TRBV30 and TRBJ2-5 for the parts outside the CDR3, the full variable domain is SQTIHQWPATLVQPVGSPLSLECTVEGTSNPNLYWYRQAAGRGLQLLFYSVGIGQISSEVPQNLSASRPQDRQFILSSKKLLLSDSGFYLCAWSDPHNRGETQYFGPGTRLLVL.

The genes are TRBV6-5 and TRBJ2-7; 8 positions agree with TRBD2. J lost 0 bases, V lost 4 bases, and 5 bases had no gene match. The CDR3 covers 15 residues. Germline-derived CDR1 and CDR2 are MNHEY and SVGAGI. The CDR3 DNA sequence: TGTGCCAGCAGTTTCTCCGGGACTAGCTCCTACGAGCAGTACTTC. Encoded protein: CASSFSGTSSYEQYF.

Turning to this clone: At the DNA level, this CDR3 is encoded by other sequences in the same sample as well. The chain uses TRBV6-5 and TRBJ2-7; 10 bases are a match to TRBD2. Per germline, CDR1 MNHEY and CDR2 SVGAGI. With 2 bases clipped from V and 4 bases from J, the junction kept 8 bases outside the gene matches. The CDR3 is 16 residues long. CDR3 sequence (DNA): TGTGCCAGCAGTTACAACCTAGCGGGAGTTAGGTACGAGCAGTACTTC. Protein: CASSYNLAGVRYEQYF.

V and J are TRBV5-1 and TRBJ1-5; TRBD1 aligns across 8 bases. In germline, CDR1 is SGHRS, CDR2 YFSETQ. The CDR3 consists of 14 residues. V dropped 4 bases and J dropped 8; count of bases not matched to a gene: 8. The CDR3 DNA is TGCGCCAGCAGCGTATCAGGGGGCGCGGAGCCCCAGCATTTT. It yields the protein CASSVSGGAEPQHF.

This rearrangement joins TRBV30 to TRBJ2-7; weak D call: TRBD2 (6 bases). Per germline, CDR1 GTSNPN and CDR2 SVGIG (reference sequence). This CDR3 comprises 15 residues. Trimming pared 0 bases from V and 0 bases from J, leaving 12 bases between. In DNA, the CDR3 is TGTGCCTGGAGTGTACAGCGGGCAGTCTCCTACGAGCAGTACTTC. As protein: CAWSVQRAVSYEQYF.

Points on this clone: Germline and junction disagree at one end, which may indicate a read error. The chain is built from TRBV6-1 and TRBJ2-7, with TRBD2 identical over 8 bases. Germline V gene lookup returns CDR1 MNHNS and CDR2 SASEGT. The CDR3 extends over 14 amino acids. CDR3: CASSRAGADYGQYF. The CDR3 DNA reads TGTGCCAGCAGCAGAGCGGGAGCAGATTACGGGCAGTACTTC.

J is TRBJ1-3 and V is TRBV29-1; D gene uncertain. Trimming pared 3 bases from V and 5 bases from J, leaving 11 bases between. The germline V gene has CDR1 SQVTM and CDR2 ANQGSEA. This CDR3 is built from 13 residues. CDR3 sequence (DNA): TGCAGCGTTGAGGAGGGAACGAGAAACACCATATATTTT. Encoded protein: CSVEEGTRNTIYF.

This clone was seen once. The chain uses TRBV18 and TRBJ2-4; D not resolved. This CDR3 has 15 residues. V was clipped by 2 bases and J by 5 bases, with 13 bases between them. The V gene's germline CDR1 is KGHSH and CDR2 LQKENI. In nucleotides, the CDR3 is TGTGCCAGCTCACCATTGAGGTCGTATGAAAACATTCAGTACTTC. As protein: CASSPLRSYENIQYF.

The CDR3 nucleotides are TGCAGCGTTGGCCCTGGGACAGGGAATCGAAACACTGAAGCTTTCTTT. Translating gives CSVGPGTGNRNTEAFF. This sequence joins TRBV29-1 and TRBJ1-1; 9 positions match TRBD1. The CDR3 is made up of 16 amino acids. Trimming removed 4 bases from V and 2 bases from J; junction bases left unmatched: 11. Germline CDR1 is SQVTM and CDR2 is ANQGSEA.

The chain uses TRBV18 and TRBJ2-2, with TRBD2 as a possible D gene (5 bases). V dropped 4 bases and J dropped 4 bases, with 13 bases sitting between them. CDR1 and CDR2 from the germline V gene are KGHSH and LQKENI. The CDR3 is 15 residues long. CDR3 coding DNA: TGTGCCAGCTCACTGAAGACCGGACTCACCGGGGAGCTGTTTTTT. Protein sequence: CASSLKTGLTGELFF.

This clone was observed a few times. This chain connects TRBV9 to TRBJ2-2; 9 nucleotides line up with TRBD2. This CDR3 has 18 residues. V lost 1 base and J lost 0; bases outside the gene matches: 7. Germline V gives CDR1 SGDLS, CDR2 YYNGEE. DNA of the CDR3: TGTGCCAGCAGCGTATCTGCGGGAGGGGGGGCGAACACCGGGGAGCTGTTTTTT. It encodes CASSVSAGGGANTGELFF.

The rearrangement joins TRBV28 to TRBJ2-1; the match to TRBD2 covers 10 bases. J was trimmed by 9 bases and V by 8 bases; bases with no gene match: 13. This CDR3 comprises 15 residues. Germline loops: CDR1 MDHEN, CDR2 SYDVKM. As DNA, the CDR3 is TGTGCCAGCGAGCCGCCCAGCGGGAGGGTAGTTGAGCAGTTCTTC. Its translation: CASEPPSGRVVEQFF.

Here the CDR3 reads CASSSGTGSTEAFF. Written as DNA, the CDR3 is TGTGCCAGCAGTTCCGGGACAGGGTCCACTGAAGCTTTCTTT. The chain combines TRBV6-5 with TRBJ1-1; the match to TRBD1 covers 9 bases. After removal of 4 bases from V and 4 bases from J, the junction contained 4 bases not matched to a gene. The germline CDR1 and CDR2 sequences are MNHEY and SVGAGI. The CDR3 is made up of 14 amino acids.